The 32 T cell receptor beta chains given below trace back to one sample, sequenced in a study of T-cell reconstitution after alpha-beta-depleted transplantation in children. Unique molecular identifiers were incorporated during preparation of the TCRbeta library. TCRdb ran MiXCR on the PCR reads and lists one entry per CDR3 protein. The sample carries roughly 400,000 distinct CDR3 sequences, 20% recorded once. The material sequenced was PBMCs from the stem cell graft donor, taken from the stem cell graft. The source of these receptors is a human donor who donated a stem cell graft to a child with acute myeloid leukemia.

At least ten counts were recorded for this clonotype. This sequence joins TRBV28 and TRBJ2-2; tentatively, D is TRBD1 or TRBD2 (5 bases each). V dropped 3 bases and J dropped 0 bases, with 11 bases sitting between them. This CDR3 comprises 16 residues. The germline V gene has CDR1 MDHEN and CDR2 SYDVKM. The CDR3, as DNA: TGTGCCAGCAGTTTGTACGGGACGTCGAACACCGGGGAGCTGTTTTTT. This codes for CASSLYGTSNTGELFF.

This clonotype was observed a few times. The chain uses TRBV12-3 or TRBV12-4 and TRBJ2-2; D gene ambiguous. V was clipped by 0 bases and J by 5 bases, with 10 bases between them. This CDR3 contains 15 residues. The CDR3 DNA follows: TGTGCCAGCAGTTTAGCGCAGGTCGGGACCGGGGAGCTGTTTTTT. Protein: CASSLAQVGTGELFF.

This chain links TRBV5-1 with TRBJ2-7; D possibly corresponds to TRBD2 (5 bases). Trimming cost V 4 bases and J 4 bases, with 21 bases left between them. Germline CDR1 reads SGHRS; CDR2 reads YFSETQ. CDR3 length equals 16 residues. The CDR3 here is CASSPGLPRNRYEQYF. The CDR3 nucleotides are TGCGCCAGCAGCCCCGGACTCCCCCGAAACCGTTACGAGCAGTACTTC.

This clonotype was detected a few times. The V gene is TRBV4-3, the J gene TRBJ2-6; weak D call: TRBD2 (6 bases). The CDR3 totals 19 residues. Germline-derived CDR1 and CDR2 are LGHNA and YSLEER. Trimming took off 0 bases at V and 0 bases at J, with 15 bases between the two ends. CDR3 sequence reads: CASSQELGLGGSGANVLTF. CDR3 sequence (DNA): TGCGCCAGCAGCCAAGAGCTCGGGCTCGGGGGCTCTGGGGCCAACGTCCTGACTTTC.

This sequence joins TRBV6-5 and TRBJ2-2, with TRBD1 matching over 10 bases. Unmatched junction bases numbered 4, after V lost 6 bases and J lost 6 bases. The CDR3 is made up of 14 amino acids. In germline, CDR1 is MNHEY, CDR2 SVGAGI. CDR3 bases: TGTGCCAGCAGGATTGGACAGGGGGCCGGGGAGCTGTTTTTT. Translated, it gives CASRIGQGAGELFF.

In this sample, this clonotype turned up many times. CDR3 coding DNA: TGCAGTGCTAGTGGCTACCTGACTGAGCAGTACTTC. As protein: CSASGYLTEQYF. The V call is TRBV20-1, the J call TRBJ2-7; D uncertain. Trimming took off 3 bases at V and 7 bases at J, with 13 bases between the two ends. CDR3 length equals 12 residues. Germline V gene lookup returns CDR1 DFQATT and CDR2 SNEGSKA (reference sequence).

This chain joins TRBV20-1 and TRBJ1-2; D is perhaps TRBD1 (5 bases). CDR1 is DFQATT, CDR2 SNEGSKA, per germline (reference sequence). Trimming left V 3 bases short and J 4 bases short, with 12 bases between. The CDR3 runs to 13 residues. As DNA, the CDR3 is TGCAGTGCTAGCCGGCAGGGATCCTATGGCTACACCTTC. Protein product: CSASRQGSYGYTF.

This clonotype has at least ten counts. This chain uses TRBV27 with TRBJ2-1; TRBD1 is a possible D gene (5 bases). Looked up from germline, CDR1 is MNHEY and CDR2 is SMNVEV (reference sequence). The CDR3 has 14 amino acids. Deletions cut 6 bases from V and 6 bases from J, with 15 bases between. The CDR3 protein is CASSFYAGFNEQFF. For the CDR3, the DNA is TGTGCCAGCAGCTTCTATGCAGGGTTCAATGAGCAGTTCTTC.

At least ten counts were recorded for this clonotype. The chain employs TRBV6-2 or TRBV6-3 and TRBJ2-7; D perhaps matches TRBD2 (5 bases). Germline values: CDR1 MNHEY, CDR2 SVGEGT. The CDR3 is 14 amino acids. Trimming took off 6 bases at V and 3 bases at J, with 15 bases between the two ends. The CDR3 spells CASSLSLADYEQYF. The CDR3, as DNA: TGTGCCAGCAGCCTCTCCCTAGCCGACTACGAGCAGTACTTC.

The chain joins TRBV7-9 to TRBJ2-1; 12 bases map to TRBD2. The CDR3 is 17 amino acids. The trim removed 4 bases at V and 6 bases at J, leaving 10 bases unmatched. CDR1 is SEHNR and CDR2 is FQNEAQ in the germline V gene (reference sequence). CDR3 protein: CASSSPRTSGMPNEQFF. In DNA form, the CDR3 reads TGTGCCAGCAGCTCGCCCAGGACTAGCGGGATGCCCAATGAGCAGTTCTTC.

V is TRBV20-1 and J is TRBJ2-7, with 13 bases aligning to TRBD2. CDR1 and CDR2 from the germline V gene are DFQATT and SNEGSKA (reference sequence). The CDR3 loop spans 14 amino acids. V gave up 6 bases and J gave up 7 bases; unmatched junction bases: 9. This chain's CDR3 is CSANPGLAGSEQYF. CDR3 nucleotides: TGCAGTGCCAACCCGGGACTAGCGGGATCGGAGCAGTACTTC.

This clonotype was observed a few times. This chain uses TRBV24-1 with TRBJ2-1; 9 bases line up with TRBD1. Germline V CDR1 and CDR2: KGHDR, SFDVKD. The length of the CDR3 is 14 residues. The V gene end was trimmed by 5 bases and the J gene end by 6 bases; junction bases not matched to a gene: 4. The CDR3 here is CATSGGQGFNEQFF. CDR3 nucleotides: TGTGCCACCAGTGGGGGACAGGGTTTCAATGAGCAGTTCTTC.

This clonotype was counted only a few times. The chain is built from TRBV25-1 and TRBJ2-1, with 8 nucleotides matching TRBD2. V lost 1 base and J lost 9; bases outside the gene matches: 11. CDR1 is MGHDK and CDR2 is SYGVNS in the germline V gene. The length of the CDR3 is 16 residues. CDR3 residues: CASSESIAGPFVEQFF. In nucleotides, the CDR3 is TGTGCCAGCAGTGAATCGATAGCGGGGCCGTTTGTTGAGCAGTTCTTC.

The sample holds many counts of this clonotype. The rearrangement links TRBV20-1 to TRBJ2-1; maybe TRBD2 (5 bases). The CDR3 loop spans 12 amino acids. V gave up 4 bases and J gave up 8 bases, with 12 bases separating them. CDR1 is DFQATT and CDR2 is SNEGSKA in the germline V gene (reference sequence). CDR3 residues: CSATDGLDEQFF. CDR3 nucleotides: TGCAGTGCTACTGACGGACTGGATGAGCAGTTCTTC.

This clonotype was detected only a few times. The chain links TRBV10-1 to TRBJ2-3; either TRBD1 or TRBD2 may fit D (5 bases each). The V end was cut by 0 bases, the J end by 7 bases, with 14 bases between. Germline V gives CDR1 WNHNN, CDR2 SYGVQD (reference sequence). CDR3 length: 15 amino acids. As DNA, the CDR3 is TGCGCCAGCAGTGAGTCGACGGGACGAAAGAATACGCAGTATTTT. This encodes CASSESTGRKNTQYF.

In this sample, this clonotype turned up a few times. The J gene is TRBJ1-6, the V gene TRBV20-1; D call uncertain. Trimming removed 0 bases at V and 10 bases at J, with 10 bases between. Germline V lookup: CDR1 DFQATT, CDR2 SNEGSKA (reference sequence). CDR3 length: 13 amino acids. The CDR3 loop is CSARDLEGSPLHF. In DNA, the CDR3 is TGCAGTGCTAGAGACTTGGAGGGATCACCCCTCCACTTT.

The chain links TRBV29-1 to TRBJ1-5; D is undetermined. The CDR3 runs to 12 residues. V shed 4 bases and J shed 2 bases, with 6 bases lying between them. Germline V gives CDR1 SQVTM, CDR2 ANQGSEA. CDR3: CSVGARNQPQHF. CDR3 coding DNA: TGCAGCGTTGGGGCCCGCAATCAGCCCCAGCATTTT.

The chain carries TRBV20-1 and TRBJ2-5; D could derive from TRBD1 or TRBD2 (5 bases each). The CDR3 has 13 residues. V was shortened by 3 bases and J by 7 bases, with 15 bases between the two germline ends. CDR1 DFQATT and CDR2 SNEGSKA come from the germline V gene (reference sequence). CDR3 bases: TGCAGTGCTAGGGCACCGGGACCAGGGACCCAGTACTTC. It encodes CSARAPGPGTQYF.

V gene TRBV3-1 combines with J gene TRBJ2-7; 7 bases line up with TRBD2. CDR3 length: 15 residues. Germline assignment: CDR1 LGHDT and CDR2 YNNKEL (reference sequence). The V gene end was trimmed by 1 base and the J gene end by 3 bases; junction bases not matched to a gene: 6. The CDR3 DNA sequence: TGTGCCAGCAGCCAAGCCGTCCTAGCGGACTACGAGCAGTACTTC. This encodes CASSQAVLADYEQYF.

The CDR3 sequence: CASSLETETQYF. CDR3 sequence (DNA): TGTGCCAGCAGCCTAGAGACAGAGACCCAGTACTTC. This chain connects TRBV7-9 to TRBJ2-5; D ambiguous. Trimming cost V 5 bases and J 4 bases, with 8 bases left between them. This CDR3 spans 12 amino acids. From germline, CDR1 is SEHNR and CDR2 FQNEAQ (reference sequence).

The CDR3: CATSDPGQYYGYTF. CDR3 DNA sequence: TGTGCCACCAGTGATCCGGGACAATACTATGGCTACACCTTC. The chain combines TRBV24-1 with TRBJ1-2; TRBD1 might be the D (6 bases). The CDR3 totals 14 residues. V lost 3 bases and J 3 bases, leaving 10 bases between the germline ends. The germline V gene encodes CDR1 KGHDR and CDR2 SFDVKD.

A single count supports this clonotype. The V gene is TRBV5-1, the J gene TRBJ1-2; D gene uncertain. Between the trimmed V and J ends, which lost 3 bases and 4 bases, there was a span of 7 bases. Germline loops: CDR1 SGHRS, CDR2 YFSETQ. The CDR3 extends over 12 amino acids. The CDR3 region has the DNA TGCGCCAGCAGCTCCAGCAGCTATGGCTACACCTTC. Translating gives CASSSSSYGYTF.

The chain carries TRBV13 and TRBJ2-1, with D possibly matching TRBD2 (5 bases). Germline V CDR1 and CDR2: PRHDT, FYEKMQ (reference sequence). Trimming left V 0 bases short and J 6 bases short, with 12 bases between. This CDR3 region has 15 residues. This CDR3 is CASSLGRGILNEQFF. CDR3 nucleotide sequence: TGTGCCAGCAGCTTAGGCCGGGGAATCCTCAATGAGCAGTTCTTC.

This clonotype was picked up a small number of times. CDR3 protein: CASRSGLAKNIQYF. The DNA of the CDR3 is TGTGCCAGCCGTAGCGGATTAGCCAAAAACATTCAGTACTTC. J is TRBJ2-4 and V is TRBV6-1; possible D gene TRBD2, 6 bases. The CDR3 runs 14 residues. Trimming cost V 8 bases and J 0 bases, with 11 bases left between them. Germline CDR1 and CDR2: MNHNS and SASEGT.

At least ten counts were recorded for this clonotype. The chain uses TRBV5-1 and TRBJ2-1; TRBD2 aligns across 11 bases. The CDR3 loop spans 18 amino acids. J gave up 5 bases and V 1 base, and 11 bases lay outside the gene matches. CDR1 and CDR2 from the germline V gene are SGHRS and YFSETQ. The CDR3 loop reads CASSLRLAGGAAHNEQFF. The CDR3 DNA follows: TGCGCCAGCAGCTTGAGGCTAGCGGGAGGTGCGGCACACAATGAGCAGTTCTTC.

This clonotype was recorded a few times. The chain uses TRBV12-3 or TRBV12-4 and TRBJ1-4; TRBD1 agrees at 8 bases. This CDR3 is 18 amino acids long. The V gene end was trimmed by 5 bases and the J gene end by 4 bases; junction bases not matched to a gene: 15. This CDR3 reads CASSPQLGDRLNNEKLFF. CDR3 coding DNA: TGTGCCAGCAGTCCTCAGCTGGGGGACAGGCTAAATAATGAAAAACTGTTTTTT.

The chain joins TRBV12-3 or TRBV12-4 to TRBJ2-5, with D perhaps matching TRBD1 (5 bases). V was clipped by 4 bases and J by 5 bases, with 14 bases between them. The CDR3 runs to 14 residues. The CDR3 sequence: CASSSWTTGETQYF. CDR3 bases: TGTGCCAGCAGTTCCTGGACAACTGGGGAGACCCAGTACTTC.

This chain joins TRBV20-1 and TRBJ2-7; 11 bases match TRBD1. Unmatched junction bases numbered 7, after V lost 0 bases and J lost 3 bases. Germline CDR1 is DFQATT and CDR2 is SNEGSKA (reference sequence). This CDR3 spans 16 amino acids. For the CDR3, the DNA is TGCAGTGCTAGAGAGGGGGACAGGGGGAACTTCTACGAGCAGTACTTC. Amino acids: CSAREGDRGNFYEQYF.

V and J are TRBV5-1 and TRBJ1-1; 10 nucleotides match TRBD1. Trimming at V came to 4 bases and at J to 2 bases, leaving 8 bases not matched to a gene. The length of the CDR3 is 16 residues. Germline V gene sequence: CDR1 SGHRS, CDR2 YFSETQ. This CDR3 is CASSLLTGGANTEAFF. CDR3 sequence (DNA): TGCGCCAGCAGCCTACTGACAGGGGGCGCAAACACTGAAGCTTTCTTT.

The chain uses TRBV18 and TRBJ2-3, with D possibly being TRBD1 (5 bases). V was pared by 4 bases and J by 9 bases, with 17 bases between. This CDR3 is 14 amino acids long. In germline, CDR1 is KGHSH, CDR2 LQKENI. The CDR3 DNA reads TGTGCCAGCTCACGGGCGAACTCCCCAGGGACGCAGTATTTT. Translation: CASSRANSPGTQYF.

The chain employs TRBV7-9 and TRBJ2-3, with 9 nucleotides matching TRBD1. CDR1 is SEHNR, CDR2 FQNEAQ, per germline (reference sequence). The CDR3 spans 16 residues. The ends lost 5 bases at V and 6 bases at J; junction bases unmatched: 12. CDR3 in amino acids: CASSPSGTGTFDTQYF. CDR3 sequence (DNA): TGTGCCAGCAGCCCGTCTGGGACAGGGACATTTGATACGCAGTATTTT.

The sample holds many counts of this clonotype. The V and J genes are TRBV12-3 or TRBV12-4 and TRBJ2-7, with D possibly matching TRBD1 (6 bases). Trimming took 4 bases from V and 5 from J, leaving 18 bases between them. This CDR3 has 15 amino acids. The CDR3 DNA reads as TGTGCCAGCAGTTCCCCCTTAAGGGGGAGCAACGAGCAGTACTTC. Protein: CASSSPLRGSNEQYF.